The 24 T cell receptor beta chains listed next were all sequenced from one sample in a study of T cell responses to AZD1222 COVID-19 vaccine. TCRdb keeps only in-frame clones here, not all; method: immunoSEQ multiplex PCR. Of over 85,000 clones in the sample, 86% were seen once. Source: peripheral blood, taken on day 0 of AZD1222 vaccination. These receptors were collected from an adult in good health.

This clone was observed a few times. The chain joins TRBV2 to TRBJ2-5, with TRBD1 identical over 7 bases. Losses at the gene ends were 6 bases for V and 4 bases for J; bases not matched to a gene: 5. This CDR3 is 13 amino acids long. The germline gives CDR1 SNHLY, CDR2 FYNNEI. The CDR3 DNA sequence: TGTGCCAGCAGGACGACAGGGCGAGAGACCCAGTACTTC. It is translated as CASRTTGRETQYF. Based on the CDR3 plus reference TRBV2 and TRBJ2-5, the full variable domain is EPEVTQTPSHQVTQMGQEVILRCVPISNHLYFYWYRQILGQKVEFLVSFYNNEISEKSEIFDDQFSVERPDGSNFTLKIRSTKLEDSAMYFCASRTTGRETQYFGPGTRLLVL.

The chain uses TRBV9 and TRBJ2-1; 13 bases align to TRBD2. This CDR3 spans 16 amino acids. Per germline, CDR1 SGDLS and CDR2 YYNGEE. V lost 3 bases to trimming and J lost 6 bases; unmatched junction nucleotides: 6. CDR3: CASSEARTSGSNEQFF. In nucleotides, the CDR3 is TGTGCCAGCAGCGAGGCTCGGACTAGCGGGAGCAATGAGCAGTTCTTC.

CDR3 nucleotides: TGTGCCAGCAGCCAAGAGACGGTCGATTCACCCCTCCACTTT. This codes for CASSQETVDSPLHF. The V gene is TRBV4-2, the J gene TRBJ1-6, with D uncertain. CDR3 length: 14 residues. The V gene's germline CDR1 is LGHNA and CDR2 YNFKEQ. V lost 0 bases and J lost 8, with 8 bases in between.

The chain is built from TRBV29-1 and TRBJ1-3; weak D call: TRBD1 (5 bases). V gave up 4 bases and J gave up 4 bases, with 8 bases separating them. CDR3 length: 12 amino acids. Germline CDR1 and CDR2: SQVTM and ANQGSEA. In DNA, the CDR3 is TGCAGCGTTGGGGGGGAAGGAAACACCATATATTTT. It is translated as CSVGGEGNTIYF.

The genes are TRBV7-2 and TRBJ2-7; D may be TRBD1 (5 bases). The CDR3 is made up of 12 amino acids. Germline V gives CDR1 SGHTA, CDR2 FQGNSA. The V gene lost 4 bases and the J gene lost 3 bases, with 7 bases spanning the gap. The CDR3 loop reads CASSSDNYEQYF. The CDR3 region has the DNA TGTGCCAGCAGCTCGGACAACTACGAGCAGTACTTC.

This chain joins TRBV9 and TRBJ2-4; D gene uncertain. Trimming shortened V by 7 bases and J by 3 bases, and 14 bases separated the two germline ends. CDR1 and CDR2 (germline): SGDLS, YYNGEE. This CDR3 region has 14 residues. The CDR3 region has the DNA TGTGCCAGCGGCCCGTGGGGTGTCAAAAACATTCAGTACTTC. Translation: CASGPWGVKNIQYF.

The V and J genes are TRBV6-5 and TRBJ1-4, with D tentatively TRBD1 (6 bases). The length of the CDR3 is 15 residues. Germline loops: CDR1 MNHEY, CDR2 SVGAGI. Trimming took 6 bases from V and 8 from J, leaving 19 bases between them. CDR3 in amino acids: CASSHRTVTVEKLFF. DNA of the CDR3: TGTGCCAGCAGCCACCGGACAGTGACAGTCGAAAAACTGTTTTTT.

CDR3 nucleotide sequence: TGCGCCAGCAGCCGGGTTCAGGGGGAGCAGTACTTC. It is translated as CASSRVQGEQYF. The chain carries TRBV4-3 and TRBJ2-7, with a tentative D call TRBD1 (6 bases). CDR3 length equals 12 residues. Germline loops: CDR1 LGHNA, CDR2 YSLEER. Trimming took off 4 bases at V and 7 bases at J, with 11 bases between the two ends.

This rearrangement joins TRBV13 to TRBJ2-7, with a tentative D call TRBD2 (6 bases). From germline, CDR1 is PRHDT and CDR2 FYEKMQ (reference sequence). The CDR3 sequence is 14 residues long. Trimming removed 4 bases from V and 6 bases from J, with 16 bases in between. The CDR3 reads CASSSRDLGGEQYF. The CDR3 region has the DNA TGTGCCAGCAGCTCCCGAGACTTGGGAGGCGAGCAGTACTTC.

The chain has TRBV7-8 and TRBJ1-2, with D possibly being TRBD1 (6 bases). The germline CDR1 and CDR2 sequences are SGHVS and FQNEAQ. CDR3 length equals 15 residues. V was pared by 0 bases and J by 4 bases, with 12 bases between. This CDR3 reads CASSLAKGGRYGYTF. The CDR3 nucleotides read TGTGCCAGCAGCTTAGCGAAGGGGGGCCGCTATGGCTACACCTTC.

The chain recombines TRBV6-2 or TRBV6-3 with TRBJ1-2; TRBD1 aligns across 7 bases. The CDR3 contains 15 residues. Germline CDR1 is MNHEY and CDR2 is SVGEGT. The V gene end was trimmed by 5 bases and the J gene end by 3 bases; junction bases not matched to a gene: 9. Here the CDR3 DNA reads TGTGCCAGCAGTGCGGACAGGCCGATGGACTATGGCTACACCTTC. Protein: CASSADRPMDYGYTF.

This chain connects TRBV30 to TRBJ2-1, with D perhaps matching TRBD2 (6 bases). With 1 base removed from V and 7 bases from J, the gap between germline ends came to 23 bases. Germline V gives CDR1 GTSNPN, CDR2 SVGIG (reference sequence). The CDR3 sequence is 17 residues long. This CDR3 is CAWSAHPGSGVYNEQFF. For the CDR3, the DNA is TGTGCCTGGAGTGCTCACCCAGGGTCGGGAGTCTATAATGAGCAGTTCTTC.

CDR3 region: CASSLGGTTGELFF. The CDR3 nucleotides read TGTGCCAGCAGCCTGGGGGGGACCACCGGGGAGCTGTTTTTT. J is TRBJ2-2 and V is TRBV6-2 or TRBV6-3; TRBD2 aligns across 7 bases. J lost 4 bases, V lost 6 bases, and 5 bases had no gene match. The V gene's germline CDR1 is MNHEY and CDR2 SVGEGT. The CDR3 spans 14 residues.

The chain is built from TRBV9 and TRBJ2-1; maybe TRBD2 (5 bases). Germline loops: CDR1 SGDLS, CDR2 YYNGEE. The CDR3 is made up of 15 amino acids. V gave up 3 bases and J gave up 5 bases, with 15 bases separating them. CDR3 coding DNA: TGTGCCAGCAGCGAGGGCCAGCGGAAGAACAATGAGCAGTTCTTC. This encodes CASSEGQRKNNEQFF.

The chain combines TRBV5-6 with TRBJ2-7, with 9 positions matching TRBD1. CDR3 length equals 14 residues. V was clipped by 4 bases and J by 3 bases; unmatched bases: 5. The V gene's germline CDR1 is SGHDT and CDR2 YYEEEE. The CDR3 loop is CASSLPGQGYEQYF. For the CDR3, the DNA is TGTGCCAGCAGCCTTCCGGGACAGGGCTACGAGCAGTACTTC.

The chain recombines TRBV5-1 with TRBJ2-6; 12 bases agree with TRBD2. Germline trimming cut 4 bases from V and 18 bases from J; bases unmatched to any gene: 14. CDR1 and CDR2 from the germline V gene are SGHRS and YFSETQ. The CDR3 length is 15 residues. CDR3: CASSNILAGGESTTF. The DNA of the CDR3 is TGCGCCAGCAGCAATATACTAGCGGGGGGCGAGTCGACGACTTTC.

This clone was seen just once. The V call is TRBV12-2, the J call TRBJ2-5. TRBV12-2 is a known pseudogene. This CDR3 is 14 amino acids long. The CDR3: CASRPLVNQETQYF. CDR3 nucleotide sequence: TGTGCAAGTCGTCCTCTGGTCAATCAAGAGACCCAGTACTTC.

The V and J genes are TRBV6-5 and TRBJ2-6, with unresolved D. This CDR3 spans 13 amino acids. Per germline, CDR1 MNHEY and CDR2 SVGAGI. Trimming removed 5 bases from V and 4 bases from J, with 6 bases in between. CDR3 region: CASSLSGANVLTF. Written as DNA, the CDR3 is TGTGCCAGCAGTCTTTCCGGGGCCAACGTCCTGACTTTC.

The chain links TRBV4-1 to TRBJ2-3; possible D gene TRBD2, 6 bases. This CDR3 has 15 residues. V was shortened by 0 bases and J by 4 bases, with 11 bases between the two germline ends. Germline V gene lookup returns CDR1 MGHRA and CDR2 YSYEKL. The CDR3 sequence is CASSQETSGADTQYF. The DNA for the CDR3 is TGCGCCAGCAGCCAAGAAACGTCGGGGGCAGATACGCAGTATTTT.

The chain uses TRBV29-1 and TRBJ2-3; TRBD1 aligns across 11 bases. Germline loops: CDR1 SQVTM, CDR2 ANQGSEA. The CDR3 runs 15 residues. The V and J ends lost 7 bases and 4 bases, in that order; junction bases with no gene match: 10. The CDR3: CSGAGQGVFPDTQYF. CDR3 nucleotides: TGCAGCGGCGCGGGACAGGGGGTTTTCCCAGATACGCAGTATTTT.

The chain couples TRBV6-1 to TRBJ1-5; D is uncertain. Trimming left V 3 bases short and J 2 bases short, with 17 bases between. Germline CDR1 MNHNS, CDR2 SASEGT. The CDR3 is 17 residues long. DNA for the CDR3: TGTGCCAGCAGTGAGGAACCGGGCCGCCGTGGCAATCAGCCCCAGCATTTT. Encoded protein: CASSEEPGRRGNQPQHF.

This chain links TRBV18 with TRBJ2-1; tentative D call: TRBD1 (5 bases). CDR1 and CDR2 (germline): KGHSH, LQKENI. V lost 0 bases and J lost 2, with 11 bases in between. The CDR3 covers 16 residues. The CDR3 loop reads CASSPPAGPPYNEQFF. DNA for the CDR3: TGTGCCAGCTCACCACCGGCAGGGCCTCCCTACAATGAGCAGTTCTTC.

This chain uses TRBV29-1 with TRBJ1-1, with a tentative D call TRBD1 (5 bases). V shed 7 bases and J shed 4 bases, with 22 bases lying between them. This CDR3 region has 15 residues. Germline-derived CDR1 and CDR2 are SQVTM and ANQGSEA. The CDR3, as DNA: TGCAGCGCCCGGGACGGATTTTTGGGGCTCACTGAAGCTTTCTTT. Amino acid sequence: CSARDGFLGLTEAFF.

The rearrangement links TRBV19 to TRBJ2-4, with 11 bases aligning to TRBD1. CDR1 LNHDA and CDR2 SQIVND come from the germline V gene (reference sequence). J was trimmed by 3 bases and V by 5 bases; bases with no gene match: 6. This CDR3 contains 16 residues. DNA of the CDR3: TGTGCCAGTAGTCCCGGGACAGGGGGTGGCAAAAACATTCAGTACTTC. Its translation is CASSPGTGGGKNIQYF.